This T cell receptor (beta chain) was recovered during a study of blood T cell repertoires in COVID-19. The method was immunoSEQ multiplex PCR; TCRdb's version includes in-frame clones alone and lacks a portion of them. This table has roughly 160,000 clones, more than 75% appearing once. The V gene's germline CDR1 is SGDLS and CDR2 YYNGEE. This CDR3 comprises 15 residues. V lost 4 bases, J lost 1 base, and 14 bases lay in between. V and J are TRBV9 and TRBJ1-2, with TRBD1 as a possible D gene (5 bases). This receptor was identified in a woman of 80 years or more with COVID-19, enrolled during active disease. The sample taken for sequencing was peripheral blood. This CDR3 is CASSPMGRNNYGYTF. The CDR3 DNA reads TGTGCCAGCAGCCCCATGGGGCGGAATAACTATGGCTACACCTTC.